This T cell receptor beta chain was identified during a study of radiation and T cells in renal cell carcinoma. The wider study: Nephrectomy followed 15 Gy stereotactic body radiation by 4 weeks.

Only in-frame clones appear in the TCRdb table, and some are missing; sequencing was by immunoSEQ multiplex PCR. The table has around 140,000 clones, roughly 90% seen once. Germline V CDR1 and CDR2: MNHNS, SASEGT. This CDR3 spans 13 amino acids. Between the trimmed V and J ends, which lost 6 bases and 1 base, there was a span of 10 bases. Whole-study findings and limits: Without pretreatment biopsies, baseline tumor clonotype presence was undetermined. In blood, top tumor clones expanded by 2 weeks, shrinking by 4.

Notes on this clone: Its target is unknown.

Time point described: baseline pretreatment blood. The sample's treatment: 15 Gy SBRT to primary tumor, nephrectomy 4 weeks later. The chain has TRBV6-1 and TRBJ2-7; no definite D call. The source was blood, collected from a patient whose treatment included radiotherapy and nephrectomy. This sequence originates from a woman aged 70-85 years with renal cell carcinoma. The CDR3 DNA follows: TGTGCCAGCAGGGAGTACGCATCCTACGAGCAGTACTTC. Its protein is CASREYASYEQYF.